This entry lists 22 T cell receptor beta chains sequenced from one sample in a study of blood T cell repertoires in COVID-19. Data came from immunoSEQ multiplex PCR; TCRdb stores just in-frame clones and leaves some out. Of around 92,000 clones in the sample, 74% were seen once. Sequencing was performed on peripheral blood. The source of these receptors is an older man with COVID-19, enrolled during active disease.

This rearrangement joins TRBV27 to TRBJ2-7; 9 bases agree with TRBD2. This CDR3 spans 16 amino acids. V gave up 0 bases and J gave up 6 bases; unmatched junction bases: 9. Germline loops: CDR1 MNHEY, CDR2 SMNVEV (reference sequence). The CDR3 bases are TGTGCCAGCAGTTTATCGCCCCCGGGACTAGCTACCGAGCAGTACTTC. Its protein is CASSLSPPGLATEQYF.

CDR3 sequence: CASSTPGQGTYEQYF. CDR3 nucleotides: TGTGCCAGCAGTACTCCGGGACAGGGAACCTACGAGCAGTACTTC. J is TRBJ2-7 and V is TRBV28; TRBD1 matches 9 bases. Germline trimming cut 5 bases from V and 2 bases from J; bases unmatched to any gene: 7. The length of the CDR3 is 15 residues. Germline V lookup: CDR1 MDHEN, CDR2 SYDVKM. Complete variable domain (other parts from reference TRBV28 and TRBJ2-7): DVKVTQSSRYLVKRTGEKVFLECVQDMDHENMFWYRQDPGLGLRLIYFSYDVKMKEKGDIPEGYSVSREKKERFSLILESASTNQTSMYLCASSTPGQGTYEQYFGPGTRLTVT.

Regarding this clone: Distinct nucleotide sequences in the sample also encode this CDR3. The chain combines TRBV28 with TRBJ2-2; D uncertain. This CDR3 spans 12 amino acids. The V and J ends lost 3 bases and 5 bases respectively, with 4 bases between them. Germline loops: CDR1 MDHEN, CDR2 SYDVKM. CDR3 DNA: TGTGCCAGCAGTTTGCGGACCGGGGAGCTGTTTTTT. Protein product: CASSLRTGELFF. The whole variable domain, filled in from reference TRBV28 and TRBJ2-2, reads DVKVTQSSRYLVKRTGEKVFLECVQDMDHENMFWYRQDPGLGLRLIYFSYDVKMKEKGDIPEGYSVSREKKERFSLILESASTNQTSMYLCASSLRTGELFFGEGSRLTVL.

The chain employs TRBV10-3 and TRBJ1-4; TRBD1 is a possible D gene (5 bases). V dropped 3 bases and J dropped 4 bases, with 12 bases sitting between them. Germline-derived CDR1 and CDR2 are ENHRY and SYGVKD. This CDR3 spans 15 amino acids. CDR3 in DNA: TGTGCCATCAGTGACCTGGCGGGGGTTAATGAAAAACTGTTTTTT. Translating it yields CAISDLAGVNEKLFF.

This clone was seen a handful of times. The rearrangement links TRBV6-5 to TRBJ2-7, with D possibly TRBD2 on 5 matching bases. There are 12 residues in the CDR3. V lost 7 bases and J lost 12, with 19 bases in between. The germline V gene encodes CDR1 MNHEY and CDR2 SVGAGI. CDR3 protein: CASISPTRRSYF. CDR3 nucleotide sequence: TGTGCCAGCATCAGTCCGACGCGGAGGTCGTACTTC.

The chain carries TRBV9 and TRBJ1-2; D ambiguous. V gave up 0 bases and J gave up 4 bases, with 13 bases separating them. The CDR3 contains 15 residues. In germline, CDR1 is SGDLS, CDR2 YYNGEE. CDR3 in DNA: TGTGCCAGCAGCGTAGCCGGGTTTGGGTCCTATGGCTACACCTTC. Its protein product is CASSVAGFGSYGYTF.

In DNA form, the CDR3 reads TGTGCCACCAGCACAGGTGCAACTAATGAAAAACTGTTTTTT. Translating gives CATSTGATNEKLFF. The chain employs TRBV15 and TRBJ1-4; D gene unclear. The CDR3 loop spans 14 amino acids. V was trimmed by 4 bases and J by 0 bases, leaving 6 bases between them. Germline assignment: CDR1 LNHNV and CDR2 YYDKDF (reference sequence).

Only a few counts were recorded for this clone. The chain employs TRBV5-1 and TRBJ1-2; 7 bases are a match to TRBD1. Germline V gives CDR1 SGHRS, CDR2 YFSETQ. Losses at the gene ends were 4 bases for V and 0 bases for J; bases not matched to a gene: 3. CDR3 size: 14 residues. The CDR3 region is CASSLGQSNYGYTF. The CDR3 DNA sequence: TGCGCCAGCAGCCTGGGACAGTCTAACTATGGCTACACCTTC.

This clone was recorded a few times. This sequence joins TRBV11-2 and TRBJ2-7, with D uncertain. Germline CDR1 and CDR2: SGHAT and FQNNGV. This CDR3 region has 13 residues. Trimming removed 0 bases from V and 6 bases from J, with 9 bases in between. The CDR3 spells CASSLDLSREQYF. CDR3 sequence (DNA): TGTGCCAGCAGCTTAGACCTATCACGCGAGCAGTACTTC.

This clone was seen more than once but under ten times. The J gene is TRBJ1-1, the V gene TRBV7-8; 11 bases align to TRBD1. The trim removed 3 bases at V and 4 bases at J, leaving 7 bases unmatched. This CDR3 has 16 residues. Germline loops: CDR1 SGHVS, CDR2 FQNEAQ. CDR3 in amino acids: CASSFGQGAQGTEAFF. The CDR3, as DNA: TGTGCCAGCAGCTTCGGACAGGGGGCGCAGGGCACTGAAGCTTTCTTT.

This chain connects TRBV5-1 to TRBJ2-5; 7 nucleotides line up with TRBD2. The V gene's germline CDR1 is SGHRS and CDR2 YFSETQ. V shed 0 bases, J shed 4 bases, and the junction held 6 bases outside the gene matches. The CDR3 runs 15 residues. The CDR3: CASSLAGGLGETQYF. The CDR3 DNA reads TGCGCCAGCAGCTTGGCCGGGGGGTTGGGAGAGACCCAGTACTTC.

V gene TRBV7-2 combines with J gene TRBJ1-1, with 7 bases lining up with TRBD1. The V segment lost 5 bases and the J segment 6 bases; nucleotides outside the gene matches: 6. Germline CDR1 SGHTA, CDR2 FQGNSA. CDR3 length: 13 amino acids. The CDR3 protein is CASSLTGTAEAFF. Here the CDR3 DNA reads TGTGCCAGCAGCCTAACCGGGACAGCTGAAGCTTTCTTT. The full variable domain, rest sourced from reference TRBV7-2 and TRBJ1-1, is GAGVSQSPSNKVTEKGKDVELRCDPISGHTALYWYRQSLGQGLEFLIYFQGNSAPDKSGLPSDRFSAERTGGSVSTLTIQRTQQEDSAVYLCASSLTGTAEAFFGQGTRLTVV.

CDR3 loop: CASSFSGSPDNEQFF. The CDR3 DNA follows: TGTGCCAGCAGTTTTTCCGGGAGCCCTGACAATGAGCAGTTCTTC. This sequence joins TRBV27 and TRBJ2-1; D is possibly TRBD2 (6 bases). With 3 bases removed from V and 5 bases from J, the gap between germline ends came to 14 bases. CDR3 length: 15 residues. Germline assignment: CDR1 MNHEY and CDR2 SMNVEV (reference sequence).

This clone was seen a handful of times. V gene TRBV7-9 combines with J gene TRBJ1-3; no reliable D call. V lost 5 bases and J lost 0, with 8 bases in between. CDR1 SEHNR and CDR2 FQNEAQ come from the germline V gene (reference sequence). The CDR3 totals 14 residues. DNA for the CDR3: TGTGCCAGCAGCCCTCTTTTCTCTGGAAACACCATATATTTT. Protein sequence: CASSPLFSGNTIYF.

The chain links TRBV5-4 to TRBJ2-7; D might be TRBD1 (6 bases). The germline CDR1 and CDR2 sequences are SGHNT and YYREEE (reference sequence). The germline V and J ends were trimmed by 4 bases and 2 bases, with 13 bases remaining between them. This CDR3 region has 14 residues. The CDR3 DNA is TGTGCCAGCAGCCCCGGGACACCAACCTACGAGCAGTACTTC. This translates into CASSPGTPTYEQYF.

V is TRBV3-1 (or the pseudogene TRBV3-2) and J is TRBJ1-2; 7 bases line up with TRBD1. CDR1 and CDR2 from the germline V gene are LGHDT and YNNKEL (reference sequence). The CDR3 sequence is 14 residues long. With 3 bases clipped from V and 5 bases from J, the junction kept 6 bases outside the gene matches. The CDR3 here is CASSHPTGLYGYTF. Here the CDR3 DNA reads TGTGCCAGCAGCCACCCGACAGGGCTTTATGGCTACACCTTC.

V is TRBV15 and J is TRBJ2-7; D is undetermined. The CDR3 is made up of 14 amino acids. V was clipped by 0 bases and J by 1 base, with 7 bases between them. CDR1 is LNHNV, CDR2 YYDKDF, per germline (reference sequence). The CDR3 spells CATSREIQSYEQYF. The CDR3 nucleotides read TGTGCCACCAGCAGAGAAATACAGTCCTACGAGCAGTACTTC.

V and J are TRBV25-1 and TRBJ2-1; D ambiguous. Germline CDR1 reads MGHDK; CDR2 reads SYGVNS. Trimming removed 1 base from V and 6 bases from J, with 7 bases in between. This CDR3 is 13 amino acids long. DNA for the CDR3: TGTGCCAGCAGTGAATCGGTCTCCAATGAGCAGTTCTTC. Amino acid sequence: CASSESVSNEQFF.

The chain employs TRBV4-3 and TRBJ2-7, with 11 bases matching TRBD2. V lost 5 bases, J lost 3 bases, and 9 bases stayed unmatched. Looked up from germline, CDR1 is LGHNA and CDR2 is YSLEER. CDR3 size: 16 residues. DNA for the CDR3: TGCGCCAGCAGCTACACCCTAGCGGGAGGATTCTACGAGCAGTACTTC. Residues: CASSYTLAGGFYEQYF.

The J gene is TRBJ2-7, the V gene TRBV27; tentatively, D is TRBD2 (6 bases). Germline CDR1 and CDR2: MNHEY and SMNVEV (reference sequence). V was cut by 1 base and J by 7 bases, with 17 bases left in between. The length of the CDR3 is 15 residues. In DNA, the CDR3 is TGTGCCAGCAGTTTATACCGGGGGATTCGTGGTGAGCAGTACTTC. Translated: CASSLYRGIRGEQYF.

V is TRBV10-3 and J is TRBJ2-7; D call uncertain. CDR3 size: 14 residues. Per the germline V gene, CDR1 is ENHRY and CDR2 is SYGVKD. Trimming took off 3 bases at V and 0 bases at J, with 9 bases between the two ends. The CDR3 DNA follows: TGTGCCATCAGTGACGGCCGGAGCTCCTACGAGCAGTACTTC. This sequence encodes CAISDGRSSYEQYF.

This sequence joins TRBV10-3 and TRBJ2-7, with 7 positions matching TRBD2. Germline CDR1 is ENHRY and CDR2 is SYGVKD. Unmatched junction bases numbered 9, after V lost 6 bases and J lost 1 base. The CDR3 has 15 residues. Here the CDR3 DNA reads TGTGCCATCAGCAGGGAGGGGCTAGGGTCCTACGAGCAGTACTTC. It encodes CAISREGLGSYEQYF.